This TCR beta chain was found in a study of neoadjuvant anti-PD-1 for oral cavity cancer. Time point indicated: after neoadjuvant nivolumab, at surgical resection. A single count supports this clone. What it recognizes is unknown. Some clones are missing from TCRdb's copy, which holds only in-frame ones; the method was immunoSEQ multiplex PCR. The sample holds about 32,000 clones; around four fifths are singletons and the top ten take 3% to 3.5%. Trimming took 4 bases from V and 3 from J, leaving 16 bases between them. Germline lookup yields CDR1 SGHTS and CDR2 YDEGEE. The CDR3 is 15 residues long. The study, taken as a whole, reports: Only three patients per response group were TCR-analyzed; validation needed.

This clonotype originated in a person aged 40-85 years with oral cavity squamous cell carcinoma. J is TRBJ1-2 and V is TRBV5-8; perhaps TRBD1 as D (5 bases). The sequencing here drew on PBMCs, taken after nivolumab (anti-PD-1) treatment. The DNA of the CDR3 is TGTGCCAGCAGCGACCAGGGTTCTCCTGACTATGGCTACACCTTC. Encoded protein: CASSDQGSPDYGYTF.